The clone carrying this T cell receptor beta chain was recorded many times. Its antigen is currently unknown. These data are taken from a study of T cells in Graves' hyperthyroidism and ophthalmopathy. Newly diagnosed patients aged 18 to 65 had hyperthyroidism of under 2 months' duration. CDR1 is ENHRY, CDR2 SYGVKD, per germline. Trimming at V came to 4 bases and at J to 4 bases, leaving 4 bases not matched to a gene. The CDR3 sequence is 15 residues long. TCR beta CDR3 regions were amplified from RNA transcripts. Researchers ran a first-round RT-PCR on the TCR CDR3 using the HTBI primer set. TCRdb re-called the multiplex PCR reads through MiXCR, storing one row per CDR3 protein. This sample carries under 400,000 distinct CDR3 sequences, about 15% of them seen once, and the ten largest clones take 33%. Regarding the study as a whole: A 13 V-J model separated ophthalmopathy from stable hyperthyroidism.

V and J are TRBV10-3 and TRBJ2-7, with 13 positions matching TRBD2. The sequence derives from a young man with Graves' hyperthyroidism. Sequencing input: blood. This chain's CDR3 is CAISGGLAGRYEQYF. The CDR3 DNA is TGTGCCATCAGTGGGGGACTAGCGGGAAGGTACGAGCAGTACTTC.